These 27 T cell receptor beta chains were all obtained from the same sample, sequenced in a study of human T cells and chemical hapten exposure. The library tagged individual cDNA molecules with unique molecular identifiers. In TCRdb, the reads were re-called with MiXCR into one record per CDR3 protein. The profile shows about 120,000 distinct CDR3 sequences, 8.5% of them singletons. Whole blood that had not been fractionated was the source of extracted total RNA. The sample taken for sequencing was whole blood. All receptors come from a human donor in good health. Some clones in this sample may be carry-over from other donors' samples.

V usage is TRBV27 and J usage is TRBJ2-7, with 8 bases fitting TRBD1. Germline V gives CDR1 MNHEY, CDR2 SMNVEV (reference sequence). With V trimmed by 5 bases and J by 2 bases, 5 bases remained unmatched. The CDR3 runs 14 residues. This CDR3 reads CASSMGQETYEQYF. CDR3 DNA: TGTGCCAGCAGTATGGGACAGGAAACCTACGAGCAGTACTTC.

This clonotype occurred many times. The V and J genes are TRBV25-1 and TRBJ2-1; 13 nucleotides line up with TRBD2. CDR1 is MGHDK and CDR2 is SYGVNS in the germline V gene. V was pared by 10 bases and J by 8 bases, with 5 bases of the junction left unmatched. CDR3 length equals 13 residues. CDR3 region: CATGLAGAHEQFF. The DNA of the CDR3 is TGTGCCACAGGACTAGCGGGAGCCCATGAGCAGTTCTTC. The variable domain in full, with the rest retrieved from reference TRBV25-1 and TRBJ2-1, is EADIYQTPRYLVIGTGKKITLECSQTMGHDKMYWYQQDPGMELHLIHYSYGVNSTEKGDLSSESTVSRIRTEHFPLTLESARPSHTSQYLCATGLAGAHEQFFGPGTRLTVL.

Of note for this clonotype: A junction boundary mismatches the germline segment, possibly from a read error. The rearrangement links TRBV5-1 to TRBJ1-1; possibly TRBD1 for D (5 bases). There are 11 residues in the CDR3. CDR1 and CDR2 (germline): SGHRS, YFSETQ. CDR3 region: CVSSTGNEAFF. In nucleotides, the CDR3 is TGCGTCAGCAGCACAGGTAATGAAGCTTTCTTT. Looking up the rest from reference TRBV5-1 and TRBJ1-1 gives the full variable domain: KAGVTQTPRYLIKTRGQQVTLSCSPISGHRSVSWYQQTPGQGLQFLFEYFSETQRNKGNFPGRFSGRQFSNSRSEMNVSTLELGDSALYLCVSSTGNEAFFGQGTRLTVV.

The chain uses TRBV5-6 and TRBJ1-4; 9 bases map to TRBD1. V lost 4 bases, J lost 5 bases, and 6 bases stayed unmatched. This CDR3 comprises 15 residues. The germline gives CDR1 SGHDT, CDR2 YYEEEE. CDR3 region: CASSATGGENEKLFF. CDR3 DNA: TGTGCCAGCAGCGCCACAGGGGGCGAGAATGAAAAACTGTTTTTT.

The gene calls are TRBV7-2 and TRBJ1-6; 7 bases are a match to TRBD1. Germline V CDR1 and CDR2: SGHTA, FQGNSA. V shed 6 bases, J shed 6 bases, and the junction held 5 bases outside the gene matches. The CDR3 has 14 amino acids. This CDR3 is CASRPGTVNSPLHF. The CDR3 coding sequence is TGTGCCAGCAGACCCGGGACAGTTAATTCACCCCTCCACTTT.

This clonotype was detected a few times. V is TRBV28 and J is TRBJ1-1; a weak D match, TRBD1 (5 bases). CDR1 is MDHEN, CDR2 SYDVKM, per germline. This CDR3 comprises 14 residues. Trimming cost V 3 bases and J 6 bases, with 14 bases left between them. The CDR3, as DNA: TGTGCCAGCAGTTTTCAAAGGGGCACGGCTGAAGCTTTCTTT. Its translation: CASSFQRGTAEAFF. Full variable domain (missing parts from reference TRBV28 and TRBJ1-1): DVKVTQSSRYLVKRTGEKVFLECVQDMDHENMFWYRQDPGLGLRLIYFSYDVKMKEKGDIPEGYSVSREKKERFSLILESASTNQTSMYLCASSFQRGTAEAFFGQGTRLTVV.

This clonotype has only a few counts. The CDR3 region is CATSRDGGSYYFTDTQYF. CDR3 coding DNA: TGTGCCACCAGCAGAGATGGAGGATCCTACTATTTCACAGATACGCAGTATTTT. The chain combines TRBV15 with TRBJ2-3; maybe TRBD2 (5 bases). The V end was cut by 0 bases, the J end by 2 bases, with 18 bases between. The length of the CDR3 is 18 residues. Germline CDR1 reads LNHNV; CDR2 reads YYDKDF (reference sequence).

This clonotype occurred a few times. The chain couples TRBV3-2 to TRBJ1-2. TRBV3-2 is a documented pseudogene. The CDR3 consists of 19 residues. DNA of the CDR3: TGTGCCAGCAGCCAAGATCGTACTCTTCGAAATAGGGCTAACTATGGCTACACCTTC. Translation: CASSQDRTLRNRANYGYTF.

The chain is built from TRBV7-9 and TRBJ2-7; D may be TRBD1 (5 bases). Trimming pared 0 bases from V and 3 bases from J, leaving 9 bases between. The CDR3 totals 14 residues. The germline V gene encodes CDR1 SEHNR and CDR2 FQNEAQ (reference sequence). CDR3 in amino acids: CASSLATRGYEQYF. The CDR3 coding sequence is TGTGCCAGCAGCTTAGCGACAAGGGGCTACGAGCAGTACTTC.

This clonotype came up a few times. CDR3 in amino acids: CASNHGGSGPLSTDTQYF. The CDR3 nucleotides are TGTGCCAGCAACCATGGGGGAAGCGGGCCACTTAGCACAGATACGCAGTATTTT. The chain employs TRBV5-4 and TRBJ2-3; D might be TRBD2 (6 bases). Trimming took off 6 bases at V and 0 bases at J, with 23 bases between the two ends. This CDR3 is 18 amino acids long. The germline V gene encodes CDR1 SGHNT and CDR2 YYREEE (reference sequence).

This clonotype was counted between two and nine times. The chain has TRBV14 and TRBJ1-1, with D possibly being TRBD1 (5 bases). The V gene lost 5 bases and the J gene lost 0 bases, with 13 bases spanning the gap. Per the germline V gene, CDR1 is SGHDN and CDR2 is FVKESK. The CDR3 extends over 15 amino acids. The CDR3 loop is CASSSTVSLNTEAFF. DNA of the CDR3: TGTGCCAGCAGCTCGACAGTTTCCTTGAACACTGAAGCTTTCTTT.

The V and J genes are TRBV19 and TRBJ2-2; no definite D call. This CDR3 contains 13 residues. Trimming stripped 2 bases from V and 5 bases from J, with 6 bases between. Germline V lookup: CDR1 LNHDA, CDR2 SQIVND (reference sequence). The CDR3: CASSIMVTGELFF. The CDR3 coding sequence is TGTGCCAGTAGTATAATGGTGACCGGGGAGCTGTTTTTT.

The sample holds many counts of this clonotype. This chain links TRBV5-1 with TRBJ2-1, with TRBD2 matching 9 bases. V lost 0 bases and J lost 5; bases outside the gene matches: 3. Looked up from germline, CDR1 is SGHRS and CDR2 is YFSETQ. The length of the CDR3 is 15 residues. The CDR3 loop reads CASSLVAGEHNEQFF. CDR3 nucleotides: TGCGCCAGCAGCTTGGTAGCGGGAGAACACAATGAGCAGTTCTTC.

Regarding this clonotype: The CDR3 does not close with the conserved phenylalanine or tryptophan, likely indicating a read error. The chain couples TRBV15 to TRBJ1-1, with 9 bases identical to TRBD1. V lost 2 bases and J lost 4; bases outside the gene matches: 11. CDR3 length: 17 residues. Germline V gives CDR1 LNHNV, CDR2 YYDKDF (reference sequence). The CDR3: CATSRYTGGRGGTEAFY. CDR3 sequence (DNA): TGTGCCACCAGCAGATATACAGGGGGCAGGGGAGGCACTGAAGCTTTCTAT.

This clonotype was seen repeatedly, ten times or more. This rearrangement joins TRBV7-9 to TRBJ2-5, with 7 bases identical to TRBD1. The junction had 3 bases not matched to a gene; V was cut back by 5 bases and J by 3 bases. CDR1 and CDR2 from the germline V gene are SEHNR and FQNEAQ (reference sequence). The CDR3 runs 13 residues. The CDR3 reads CASSPGTEETQYF. In DNA form, the CDR3 reads TGTGCCAGCAGCCCCGGGACAGAAGAGACCCAGTACTTC.

This rearrangement joins TRBV15 to TRBJ2-1, with D maybe TRBD1 (6 bases). Germline V gene lookup returns CDR1 LNHNV and CDR2 YYDKDF (reference sequence). Trimming stripped 3 bases from V and 8 bases from J, with 17 bases between. The CDR3 consists of 15 residues. CDR3 in DNA: TGTGCCACCAGCAGTGGTTGGGGGCTGAAAGATGAGCAGTTCTTC. Residues: CATSSGWGLKDEQFF.

This clonotype occurred a few times. V gene TRBV7-8 combines with J gene TRBJ1-5; TRBD1 matches 7 bases. The germline V gene encodes CDR1 SGHVS and CDR2 FQNEAQ. This CDR3 is built from 15 residues. The V segment lost 3 bases and the J segment 4 bases; nucleotides outside the gene matches: 6. The CDR3 DNA is TGTGCCAGCAGCTTGGCAGGGGGATTTAATCAGCCCCAGCATTTT. Its protein product is CASSLAGGFNQPQHF. Full variable domain (outside the CDR3, taken from reference TRBV7-8 and TRBJ1-5): GAGVSQSPRYKVAKRGQDVALRCDPISGHVSLFWYQQALGQGPEFLTYFQNEAQLDKSGLPSDRFFAERPEGSVSTLKIQRTQQEDSAVYLCASSLAGGFNQPQHFGDGTRLSIL.

The chain is built from TRBV2 and TRBJ2-7; tentative D call: TRBD1 (6 bases). CDR1 and CDR2 from the germline V gene are SNHLY and FYNNEI. The V end was cut by 7 bases, the J end by 2 bases, with 15 bases between. CDR3 length equals 14 residues. The CDR3 loop reads CASTGLDRTYEQYF. The DNA of the CDR3 is TGTGCCAGCACCGGATTAGACAGGACCTACGAGCAGTACTTC.

This rearrangement joins TRBV2 to TRBJ1-2; 8 bases agree with TRBD1. Germline trimming cut 10 bases from V and 6 bases from J; bases unmatched to any gene: 10. The CDR3 totals 13 residues. Germline V gives CDR1 SNHLY, CDR2 FYNNEI. This CDR3 is CANGQGPVDGYTF. CDR3 DNA sequence: TGTGCCAACGGACAGGGCCCGGTGGATGGCTACACCTTC.

The genes are TRBV20-1 and TRBJ2-1; tentatively, D is TRBD2 (5 bases). Germline CDR1 is DFQATT and CDR2 is SNEGSKA (reference sequence). V lost 5 bases and J lost 2, with 13 bases in between. The CDR3 spans 14 residues. Here the CDR3 reads CSAQWENPYNEQFF. CDR3 coding DNA: TGCAGTGCTCAATGGGAGAATCCCTACAATGAGCAGTTCTTC.

Worth noting for this clonotype: The junction does not match germline at one end; this may be a read error. The chain recombines TRBV20-1 with TRBJ2-6; TRBD2 might be the D (6 bases). CDR3 length: 16 residues. The germline V gene encodes CDR1 DFQATT and CDR2 SNEGSKA (reference sequence). The CDR3 DNA is TGCAGTGGGAACTGGCGGGATAACTCTGGGGCCAACTTCCTGACTTTC. Translated, it gives CSGNWRDNSGANFLTF.

This chain links TRBV7-8 with TRBJ2-3, with 8 bases that match TRBD2. Trimming cost V 6 bases and J 3 bases; bases outside gene matches: 5. The CDR3 extends over 14 amino acids. Looked up from germline, CDR1 is SGHVS and CDR2 is FQNEAQ. This CDR3 reads CASSYRGGTDTQYF. The CDR3 DNA reads as TGTGCCAGCAGTTACCGGGGGGGAACAGATACGCAGTATTTT.

The table lists this clonotype with many counts. The gene calls are TRBV20-1 and TRBJ1-2, with TRBD1 as a possible D gene (6 bases). V was cut by 3 bases and J by 3 bases, with 17 bases left in between. Germline V gene sequence: CDR1 DFQATT, CDR2 SNEGSKA (reference sequence). The CDR3 is 15 amino acids. This chain's CDR3 is CSASGTQGDYYGYTF. As DNA, the CDR3 is TGCAGTGCTAGTGGGACACAGGGCGACTACTATGGCTACACCTTC.

The chain uses TRBV7-6 and TRBJ1-2; TRBD1 is a possible D gene (6 bases). The V and J ends lost 5 bases and 6 bases respectively, with 16 bases between them. The CDR3 covers 14 residues. In germline, CDR1 is SGHVS, CDR2 FNYEAQ. The CDR3 here is CASSPVGYRDGYTF. The CDR3 DNA follows: TGTGCCAGCAGCCCGGTCGGCTACAGGGATGGCTACACCTTC.

Concerning this clonotype: A much larger clone differs from this one at a single base, so this may be a read error. This chain links TRBV7-7 with TRBJ2-5, with 7 nucleotides matching TRBD2. CDR1 SSHAT and CDR2 FNYEAQ come from the germline V gene (reference sequence). This CDR3 is built from 14 residues. The CDR3 region is CASSARGSQETEYF. The CDR3 DNA reads TGTGCCAGCAGTGCGCGGGGGTCCCAAGAGACCGAGTACTTC.

A few counts support this clonotype. This chain links TRBV10-2 with TRBJ2-7; D unresolved. V gave up 5 bases and J gave up 5 bases, with 10 bases separating them. Germline-derived CDR1 and CDR2 are WSHSY and SAAADI. This CDR3 is built from 12 residues. The CDR3 loop reads CASSIRPHEQYF. The DNA of the CDR3 is TGCGCCAGCAGTATCCGACCCCACGAGCAGTACTTC.

The chain has TRBV7-6 and TRBJ2-3, with TRBD2 identical over 11 bases. This CDR3 comprises 17 residues. The germline gives CDR1 SGHVS, CDR2 FNYEAQ. J was trimmed by 1 base and V by 1 base; bases with no gene match: 4. The CDR3 protein is CASSLVTSGRGTDTQYF. CDR3 in DNA: TGTGCCAGCAGCTTAGTAACTAGCGGGAGAGGCACAGATACGCAGTATTTT.